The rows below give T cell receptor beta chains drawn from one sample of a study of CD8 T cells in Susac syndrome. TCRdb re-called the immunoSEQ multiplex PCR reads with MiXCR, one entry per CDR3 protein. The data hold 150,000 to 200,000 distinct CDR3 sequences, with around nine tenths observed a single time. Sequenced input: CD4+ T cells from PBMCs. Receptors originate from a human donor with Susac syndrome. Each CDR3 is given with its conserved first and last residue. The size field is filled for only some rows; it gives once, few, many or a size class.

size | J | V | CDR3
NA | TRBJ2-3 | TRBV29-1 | CSATRGSGDTQYF
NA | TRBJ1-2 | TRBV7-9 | CASSFLYSDGYTF
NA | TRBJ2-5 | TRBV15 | CATSRVKGPGETQYF
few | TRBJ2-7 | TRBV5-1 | CASSLASSGSYEQYF
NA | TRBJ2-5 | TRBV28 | CASSFRQGAKTQYF
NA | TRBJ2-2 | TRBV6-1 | CASSELRGAGNTGELFF
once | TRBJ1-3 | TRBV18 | CASLQSARVSGNTIYF
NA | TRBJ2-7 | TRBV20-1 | CSATSPDEQYF
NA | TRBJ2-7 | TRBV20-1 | CSASPMGTDLREQYF
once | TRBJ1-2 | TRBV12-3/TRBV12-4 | CASTPRESSYGYTF
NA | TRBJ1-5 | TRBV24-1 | CATSEPGGARQPQHF
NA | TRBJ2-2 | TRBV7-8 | CASIPGTRITGELFF
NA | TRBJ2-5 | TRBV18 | CASSPTSGSGIKTQYF
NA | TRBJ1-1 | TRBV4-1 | CASSQVGRLEAFF
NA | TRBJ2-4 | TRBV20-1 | CSARDPSALAGRMLAKNIQYF
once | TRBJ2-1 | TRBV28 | CASSLGTHNNEQFF
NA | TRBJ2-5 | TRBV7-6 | CASSQVPPGQGTETQYF
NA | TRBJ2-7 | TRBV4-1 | CASSQDRTILREQYF
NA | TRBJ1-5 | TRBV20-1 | CSARDLRYSNQPQHF
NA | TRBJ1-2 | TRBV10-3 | CAITRQGVGANYGYTF
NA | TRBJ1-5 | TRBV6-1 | CASSEGGGSQPQHF
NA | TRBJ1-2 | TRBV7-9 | CASSHAQSGGYTF
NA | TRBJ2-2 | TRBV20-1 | CSARWGENTGELFF
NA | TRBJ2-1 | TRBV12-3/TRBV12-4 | CASSPTAIQEQFF
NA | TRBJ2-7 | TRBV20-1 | CSARDLASGWYEQYF
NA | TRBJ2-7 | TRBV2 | CASRKASGSNEQYF